These 24 T cell receptor beta chains were sequenced from one sample in a study of blood T cell repertoires in COVID-19. The method was immunoSEQ multiplex PCR; TCRdb's version includes in-frame clones alone and lacks a portion of them. The top ten hold more than 10% of the sample, which has roughly 120,000 clones, around 85% seen once. The sequencing input was peripheral blood. These TCRs come from a human donor in a cohort sampled during active COVID-19.

By proportion, this clone is medium-sized. The chain carries TRBV29-1 and TRBJ2-1; D perhaps matches TRBD2 (5 bases). Germline CDR1 is SQVTM and CDR2 is ANQGSEA. The CDR3 extends over 12 amino acids. The V end lost 0 bases, the J end lost 7 bases, and 7 bases lay between the germline ends. The CDR3 DNA reads as TGCAGCGTTGAAGATGGGGAGAATGAGCAGTTCTTC. This encodes CSVEDGENEQFF.

The rearrangement joins TRBV19 to TRBJ2-3; TRBD2 might be the D (5 bases). Germline CDR1 LNHDA, CDR2 SQIVND (reference sequence). V lost 9 bases, J lost 1 base, and 23 bases lay in between. This CDR3 spans 17 amino acids. CDR3 in amino acids: CASSFSLVWGGTDTQYF. In nucleotides, the CDR3 is TGTGCCAGCAGTTTCTCGCTAGTGTGGGGAGGCACAGATACGCAGTATTTT.

The rearrangement joins TRBV6-1 to TRBJ2-7; D unclear. V lost 2 bases, J lost 3 bases, and 14 bases lay in between. This CDR3 has 15 residues. Germline V gives CDR1 MNHNS, CDR2 SASEGT. The CDR3 region is CASSETLDQDYEQYF. The DNA for the CDR3 is TGTGCCAGCAGTGAAACCTTGGATCAGGACTACGAGCAGTACTTC.

The rearrangement joins TRBV3-1 (or the pseudogene TRBV3-2) to TRBJ2-1, with D possibly being TRBD1 (6 bases). The CDR3 contains 12 residues. V lost 8 bases and J lost 9, with 14 bases in between. In germline, CDR1 is LGHDT, CDR2 YNNKEL (reference sequence). For the CDR3, the DNA is TGTGCCAGCGAAAAAGGGGGACGTGAGCAGTTCTTC. The encoded protein is CASEKGGREQFF.

The genes are TRBV5-1 and TRBJ2-5; TRBD2 aligns across 14 bases. The length of the CDR3 is 18 residues. The junction had 5 bases not matched to a gene; V was cut back by 0 bases and J by 1 base. Germline CDR1 is SGHRS and CDR2 is YFSETQ. Here the CDR3 reads CASSLVTSGGAVQETQYF. CDR3 bases: TGCGCCAGCAGCTTGGTGACTAGCGGGGGGGCCGTCCAAGAGACCCAGTACTTC.

V gene TRBV6-1 combines with J gene TRBJ2-3; D may be TRBD2 (5 bases). This CDR3 contains 16 residues. Trimming pared 3 bases from V and 5 bases from J, leaving 18 bases between. Per germline, CDR1 MNHNS and CDR2 SASEGT. CDR3 coding DNA: TGTGCCAGCAGTGACGTTTCCGGACGAGGGAAAGATACGCAGTATTTT. Protein product: CASSDVSGRGKDTQYF.

This clone came up once. V and J are TRBV5-4 and TRBJ1-1, with D perhaps TRBD1 (6 bases). Per the germline V gene, CDR1 is SGHNT and CDR2 is YYREEE (reference sequence). Trimming shortened V by 1 base and J by 0 bases, and 13 bases separated the two germline ends. The CDR3 consists of 16 residues. Here the CDR3 DNA reads TGTGCCAGCAGCTTGATTGGGGGCACCGTGAACACTGAAGCTTTCTTT. Translation: CASSLIGGTVNTEAFF.

CDR3 sequence: CATSDSRTAQPQHF. CDR3 coding DNA: TGTGCCACCAGTGATTCCCGGACAGCGCAGCCCCAGCATTTT. The rearrangement links TRBV24-1 to TRBJ1-5, with a tentative D call TRBD1 (6 bases). This CDR3 has 14 residues. Germline CDR1 and CDR2: KGHDR and SFDVKD. Between the trimmed V and J ends, which lost 2 bases and 7 bases, there was a span of 11 bases.

The CDR3 DNA is TGTGCCAGCTCGATAAGGGGGAACACTGAAGCTTTCTTT. It yields the protein CASSIRGNTEAFF. This chain links TRBV7-6 with TRBJ1-1; D possibly corresponds to TRBD1 (5 bases). Looked up from germline, CDR1 is SGHVS and CDR2 is FNYEAQ. The CDR3 sequence is 13 residues long. V was cut by 8 bases and J by 1 base, with 11 bases left in between.

The chain has TRBV10-3 and TRBJ2-1; 8 bases are a match to TRBD2. The V segment lost 5 bases and the J segment 8 bases; nucleotides outside the gene matches: 11. Looked up from germline, CDR1 is ENHRY and CDR2 is SYGVKD. This CDR3 contains 15 residues. As DNA, the CDR3 is TGTGCCATCAGTCTGGCGGGGGGCCGGAACGATGAGCAGTTCTTC. Its protein is CAISLAGGRNDEQFF.

The chain carries TRBV25-1 and TRBJ2-5; TRBD2 matches 7 bases. Per the germline V gene, CDR1 is MGHDK and CDR2 is SYGVNS. V dropped 3 bases and J dropped 3; count of bases not matched to a gene: 13. This CDR3 region has 17 residues. CDR3 amino acids: CASSEIPPGGVEETQYF. CDR3 nucleotide sequence: TGTGCCAGCAGTGAGATTCCCCCGGGGGGAGTGGAAGAGACCCAGTACTTC.

This sequence joins TRBV10-3 and TRBJ1-6; D unclear. Germline assignment: CDR1 ENHRY and CDR2 SYGVKD. The CDR3 covers 16 residues. V was shortened by 0 bases and J by 0 bases, with 6 bases between the two germline ends. As DNA, the CDR3 is TGTGCCATCAGTGAGTCGAGAAGCTCCTATAATTCACCCCTCCACTTT. Protein sequence: CAISESRSSYNSPLHF.

The chain employs TRBV6-5 and TRBJ1-1, with no clear D. Germline V gene lookup returns CDR1 MNHEY and CDR2 SVGAGI. V lost 9 bases, J lost 3 bases, and 11 bases lay in between. This CDR3 is built from 12 residues. For the CDR3, the DNA is TGTGCCAGTCGAGGAGTTCACACTGAAGCTTTCTTT. Residues: CASRGVHTEAFF.

This clone has a handful of counts. The genes are TRBV6-5 and TRBJ1-2, with a weak D call TRBD1 (6 bases). This CDR3 is built from 14 residues. Germline V gives CDR1 MNHEY, CDR2 SVGAGI. V lost 3 bases and J lost 5, with 13 bases in between. DNA of the CDR3: TGTGCCAGCAGTTATGACAGCAGGGGATATGGCTACACCTTC. This encodes CASSYDSRGYGYTF.

J is TRBJ2-1 and V is TRBV6-6, with D tentatively TRBD2 (6 bases). The V gene lost 2 bases and the J gene lost 1 base, with 12 bases spanning the gap. CDR3 length: 16 residues. Germline CDR1 MNHNY, CDR2 SVGAGI (reference sequence). This CDR3 reads CASSYNLGGSYNEQFF. The CDR3 DNA reads TGTGCCAGCAGTTACAACCTGGGGGGATCCTACAATGAGCAGTTCTTC.

This clone was counted a few times. The rearrangement uses TRBV7-9 and TRBJ2-7; TRBD2 matches 8 bases. CDR3 length equals 17 residues. Germline trimming cut 4 bases from V and 2 bases from J; bases unmatched to any gene: 13. Germline V gene data show CDR1 as SEHNR and CDR2 as FQNEAQ (reference sequence). CDR3 bases: TGTGCCAGCAGCTCGTTCTGGGGACTAGAAGGTACCTACGAGCAGTACTTC. Translating it yields CASSSFWGLEGTYEQYF.

J is TRBJ2-3 and V is TRBV2, with 12 bases fitting TRBD2. Losses at the gene ends were 3 bases for V and 4 bases for J; bases not matched to a gene: 8. Germline CDR1 is SNHLY and CDR2 is FYNNEI. The CDR3 has 17 amino acids. DNA for the CDR3: TGTGCCAGCAGTGATCCCCCTAGCGGGGGGGGTGCAGATACGCAGTATTTT. As protein: CASSDPPSGGGADTQYF.

The chain recombines TRBV25-1 with TRBJ2-3; 7 bases agree with TRBD1. This CDR3 has 14 amino acids. Germline V lookup: CDR1 MGHDK, CDR2 SYGVNS. J gave up 6 bases and V 5 bases, and 8 bases lay outside the gene matches. The CDR3 is CASSHPQTGDTQYF. The DNA of the CDR3 is TGTGCCAGCAGTCACCCCCAGACAGGGGATACGCAGTATTTT. Full variable domain (remainder filled in from reference TRBV25-1 and TRBJ2-3): EADIYQTPRYLVIGTGKKITLECSQTMGHDKMYWYQQDPGMELHLIHYSYGVNSTEKGDLSSESTVSRIRTEHFPLTLESARPSHTSQYLCASSHPQTGDTQYFGPGTRLTVL.

The rearrangement links TRBV28 to TRBJ2-7; maybe TRBD1 (5 bases). The V gene lost 6 bases and the J gene lost 0 bases, with 15 bases spanning the gap. The CDR3 is made up of 15 amino acids. Looked up from germline, CDR1 is MDHEN and CDR2 is SYDVKM. CDR3 bases: TGTGCCAGCAGGACCGCGACAGACAGCTCCTACGAGCAGTACTTC. Translation: CASRTATDSSYEQYF.

The chain couples TRBV4-1 to TRBJ2-7, with 10 positions matching TRBD1. From germline, CDR1 is MGHRA and CDR2 YSYEKL. The CDR3 is made up of 14 amino acids. With 3 bases clipped from V and 2 bases from J, the junction kept 1 base outside the gene matches. CDR3 region: CASSQGQGTYEQYF. The DNA for the CDR3 is TGCGCCAGCAGCCAGGGACAGGGGACCTACGAGCAGTACTTC.

V is TRBV19 and J is TRBJ1-1; D unresolved. V lost 5 bases and J lost 5, with 12 bases in between. The CDR3 totals 13 residues. Germline V gene data show CDR1 as LNHDA and CDR2 as SQIVND (reference sequence). CDR3 sequence (DNA): TGTGCCAGTAGTTCCTCCGCCGGGACTGAAGCTTTCTTT. As protein: CASSSSAGTEAFF. Together with reference TRBV19 and TRBJ1-1, the CDR3 gives the full variable domain: DGGITQSPKYLFRKEGQNVTLSCEQNLNHDAMYWYRQDPGQGLRLIYYSQIVNDFQKGDIAEGYSVSREKKESFPLTVTSAQKNPTAFYLCASSSSAGTEAFFGQGTRLTVV.

This rearrangement joins TRBV9 to TRBJ1-1; 10 nucleotides line up with TRBD1. Germline V gene sequence: CDR1 SGDLS, CDR2 YYNGEE. The CDR3 consists of 14 residues. J lost 7 bases, V lost 1 base, and 4 bases had no gene match. The CDR3 sequence is CASSVRTGGGEAFF. The CDR3, as DNA: TGTGCCAGCAGCGTACGGACAGGGGGAGGTGAAGCTTTCTTT.

The chain is built from TRBV23-1 and TRBJ2-1; 7 bases are shared with TRBD1. TRBV23-1 carries the ORF label, with uncertain function. The CDR3 sequence is 19 residues long. The junction had 11 bases not matched to a gene; V was cut back by 0 bases and J by 0 bases. CDR3 sequence reads: CASSQSLGDSLNSYNEQFF. The DNA of the CDR3 is TGCGCCAGCAGTCAATCGCTGGGGGACAGTTTAAACTCCTACAATGAGCAGTTCTTC.

The count of this clone is one. This sequence joins TRBV5-1 and TRBJ2-7; TRBD1 is a possible D gene (5 bases). Germline V gene data show CDR1 as SGHRS and CDR2 as YFSETQ. V was clipped by 0 bases and J by 6 bases, with 13 bases between them. The CDR3 has 14 residues. CDR3 DNA: TGCGCCAGCAGCTTGGGGCAGGGTCAGGTCGAGCAGTACTTC. This gives the protein CASSLGQGQVEQYF.